This TCR beta chain stems from a study of shared clonotypes between healthy human individuals. Germline CDR1 GTSNPN, CDR2 SVGIG (reference sequence). The ends were cut back, 0 bases at V and 1 base at J, with 1 base in the middle. CDR3 length equals 11 residues. With respect to this clone: Other nucleotide sequences from this sample produce the same CDR3.

Deep-level running was used for the assay. Data came from immunoSEQ multiplex PCR; TCRdb stores just in-frame clones and leaves some out. Counted here are about 490,000 clones, over 60% occurring once; the ten biggest clones make up around 13%. This sequence was found in a middle-aged woman in good health. Some clones in this sample may be carry-over from other donors' samples. The source material was PBMCs. The chain combines TRBV30 with TRBJ2-7; D remains ambiguous. The CDR3 sequence: CAWSVSYEQYF. The CDR3 region has the DNA TGTGCCTGGAGTGTGTCCTACGAGCAGTACTTC.